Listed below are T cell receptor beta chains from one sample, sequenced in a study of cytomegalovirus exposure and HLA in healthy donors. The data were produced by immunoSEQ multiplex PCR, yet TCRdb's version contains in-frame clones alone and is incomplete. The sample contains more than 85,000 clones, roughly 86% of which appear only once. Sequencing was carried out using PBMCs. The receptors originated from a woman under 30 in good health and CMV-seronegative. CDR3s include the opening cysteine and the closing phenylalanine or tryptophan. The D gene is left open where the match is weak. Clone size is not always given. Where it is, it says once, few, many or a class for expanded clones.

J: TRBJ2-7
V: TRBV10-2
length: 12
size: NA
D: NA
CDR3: CASRAGRYEQYF
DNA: TGCGCCAGCAGGGCGGGGAGGTACGAGCAGTACTTC

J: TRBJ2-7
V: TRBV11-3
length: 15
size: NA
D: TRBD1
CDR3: CASSWGTGAGYEQYF
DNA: TGTGCCAGCAGCTGGGGAACAGGGGCAGGATACGAGCAGTACTTC

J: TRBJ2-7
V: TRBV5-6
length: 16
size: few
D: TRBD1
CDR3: CASSREVGTGAYEQYF
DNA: TGTGCCAGCAGCCGGGAGGTCGGGACAGGGGCCTACGAGCAGTACTTC

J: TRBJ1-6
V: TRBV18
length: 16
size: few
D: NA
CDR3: CASSSGDLLRNSPLHF
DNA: TGTGCCAGCTCATCAGGGGACCTCCTTAGGAATTCACCCCTCCACTTT

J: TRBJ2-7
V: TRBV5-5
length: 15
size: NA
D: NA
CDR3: CASSLWAGPAYEQYF
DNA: TGTGCCAGCAGCTTGTGGGCAGGGCCCGCCTACGAGCAGTACTTC

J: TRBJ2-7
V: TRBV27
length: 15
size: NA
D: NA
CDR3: CASRLVGDSAYEQYF
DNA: TGTGCCAGCAGACTGGTGGGGGACTCAGCCTACGAGCAGTACTTC

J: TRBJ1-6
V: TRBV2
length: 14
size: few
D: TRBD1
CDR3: CASSWTGGDSPLHF
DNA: TGTGCCAGCAGTTGGACAGGGGGCGATTCACCCCTCCACTTT

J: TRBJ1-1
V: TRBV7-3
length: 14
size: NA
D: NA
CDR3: CASSPGGAGTEAFF
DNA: TGTGCCAGCAGCCCGGGGGGCGCGGGGACTGAAGCTTTCTTT

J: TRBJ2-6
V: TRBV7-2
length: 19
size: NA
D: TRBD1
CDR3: CASSPPDRGRKAGANVLTF
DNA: TGTGCCAGCAGCCCCCCCGACAGGGGGCGGAAGGCTGGGGCCAACGTCCTGACTTTC

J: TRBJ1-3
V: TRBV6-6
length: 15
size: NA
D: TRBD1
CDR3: CASSTPDREWGTIYF
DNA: TGTGCCAGCAGTACGCCAGACAGGGAATGGGGCACCATATATTTT

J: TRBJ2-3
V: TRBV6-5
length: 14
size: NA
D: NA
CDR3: CASGSSLPTDTQYF
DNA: TGTGCCAGCGGGAGTTCATTACCCACAGATACGCAGTATTTT

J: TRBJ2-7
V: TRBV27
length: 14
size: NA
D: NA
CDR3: CASSSRAVSYEQYF
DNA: TGTGCCAGCAGTTCGCGGGCTGTTTCCTACGAGCAGTACTTC

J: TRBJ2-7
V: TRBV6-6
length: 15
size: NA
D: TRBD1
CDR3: CASSDRDRGFYEQYF
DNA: TGTGCCAGCAGTGACCGGGACAGGGGATTTTACGAGCAGTACTTC

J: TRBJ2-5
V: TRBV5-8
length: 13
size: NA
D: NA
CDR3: CASRNTGIETQYF
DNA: TGTGCCAGCAGAAATACAGGGATCGAGACCCAGTACTTC

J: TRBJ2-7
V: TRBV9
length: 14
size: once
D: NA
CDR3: CASSVAPLSYEQYF
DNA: TGTGCCAGCAGCGTAGCCCCCCTCTCCTACGAGCAGTACTTC

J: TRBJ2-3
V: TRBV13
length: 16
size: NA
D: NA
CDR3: CASSLGQGRGTDTQYF
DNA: TGTGCCAGCAGCTTAGGGCAGGGGAGGGGCACAGATACGCAGTATTTT

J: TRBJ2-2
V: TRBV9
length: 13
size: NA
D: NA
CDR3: CASRTGNTGELFF
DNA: TGTGCCAGCAGGACAGGGAACACCGGGGAGCTGTTTTTT

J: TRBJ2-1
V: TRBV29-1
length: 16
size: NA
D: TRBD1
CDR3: CSVEVGTASSYNEQFF
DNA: TGCAGCGTTGAGGTCGGGACAGCGAGCTCCTACAATGAGCAGTTCTTC

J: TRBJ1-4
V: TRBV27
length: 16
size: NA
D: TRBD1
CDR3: CASSLGQGGSNEKLFF
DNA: TGTGCCAGCAGTTTAGGACAGGGGGGCTCTAATGAAAAACTGTTTTTT

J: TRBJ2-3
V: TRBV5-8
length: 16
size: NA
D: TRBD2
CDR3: CASSAILSGGGDTQYF
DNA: TGTGCCAGCAGCGCAATCCTTAGCGGGGGCGGAGATACGCAGTATTTT

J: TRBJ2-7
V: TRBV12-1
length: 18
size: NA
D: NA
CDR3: CASSFDRPGLAGDDEQYF
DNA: TGTGCCAGCAGCTTCGACCGCCCTGGGCTAGCGGGAGATGACGAGCAGTACTTC

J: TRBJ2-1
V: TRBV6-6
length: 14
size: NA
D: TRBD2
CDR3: CASCRLAEYNEQFF
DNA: TGTGCCAGCTGTAGACTAGCGGAATACAATGAGCAGTTCTTC

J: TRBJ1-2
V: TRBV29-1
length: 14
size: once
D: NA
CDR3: CSVKFSDINYGYTF
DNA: TGCAGCGTTAAGTTCTCCGACATAAACTATGGCTACACCTTC

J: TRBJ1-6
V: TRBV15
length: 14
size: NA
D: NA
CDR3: CATSSRSYNSPLHF
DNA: TGTGCCACCAGCAGTCGGTCTTATAATTCACCCCTCCACTTT

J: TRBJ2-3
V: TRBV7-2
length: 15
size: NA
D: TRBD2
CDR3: CASSPRGWEGDTQYF
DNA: TGTGCCAGCAGCCCGCGGGGCTGGGAGGGAGATACGCAGTATTTT

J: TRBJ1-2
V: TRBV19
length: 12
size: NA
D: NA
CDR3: CASTPGGYGYTF
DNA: TGTGCCAGTACTCCGGGGGGGTATGGCTACACCTTC

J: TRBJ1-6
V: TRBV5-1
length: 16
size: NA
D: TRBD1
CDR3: CASSTIGQDNNSPLHF
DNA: TGCGCCAGCAGCACCATCGGACAGGACAATAATTCACCCCTCCACTTT

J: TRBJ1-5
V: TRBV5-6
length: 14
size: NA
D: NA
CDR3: CASSLGRSNQPQHF
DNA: TGTGCCAGCAGCTTGGGGAGGAGCAATCAGCCCCAGCATTTT

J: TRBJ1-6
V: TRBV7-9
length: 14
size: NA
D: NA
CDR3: CASSSGPSGSPLHF
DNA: TGTGCCAGCAGCTCCGGACCCAGCGGGTCACCCCTCCACTTT

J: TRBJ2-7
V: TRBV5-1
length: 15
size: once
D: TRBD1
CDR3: CASSPVTGAGYEQYF
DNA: TGCGCCAGCAGCCCCGTGACAGGGGCGGGCTACGAGCAGTACTTC

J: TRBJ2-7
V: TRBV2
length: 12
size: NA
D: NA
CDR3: CASSGVLDEQYF
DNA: TGTGCCAGCAGTGGTGTCCTCGACGAGCAGTACTTC

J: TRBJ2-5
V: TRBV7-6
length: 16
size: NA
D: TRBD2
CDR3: CASSLKLAGGPETQYF
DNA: TGTGCCAGCAGCTTAAAACTAGCGGGAGGGCCCGAGACCCAGTACTTC

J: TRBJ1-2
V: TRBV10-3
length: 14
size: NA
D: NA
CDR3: CAISESNGNYGYTF
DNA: TGTGCCATCAGTGAAAGTAACGGGAACTATGGCTACACCTTC

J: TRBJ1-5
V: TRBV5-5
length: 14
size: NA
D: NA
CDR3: CASSQNRFNQPQHF
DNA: TGTGCCAGCAGCCAGAACAGATTCAATCAGCCCCAGCATTTT

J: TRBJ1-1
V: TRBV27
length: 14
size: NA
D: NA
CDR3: CASSGAALVAEAFF
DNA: TGTGCCAGCAGTGGGGCAGCATTGGTTGCCGAAGCTTTCTTT

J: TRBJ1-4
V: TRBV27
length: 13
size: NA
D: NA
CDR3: CASSLIPYEKLFF
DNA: TGTGCCAGCAGTTTAATCCCCTATGAAAAACTGTTTTTT

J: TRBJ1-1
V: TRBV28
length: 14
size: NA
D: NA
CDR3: CASSLLRVVPEAFF
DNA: TGTGCCAGCAGTTTATTACGAGTGGTACCTGAAGCTTTCTTT

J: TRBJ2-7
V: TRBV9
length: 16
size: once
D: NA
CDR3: CASSVDSSSGAYEQYF
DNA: TGTGCCAGCAGCGTAGACTCCTCGTCGGGGGCCTACGAGCAGTACTTC

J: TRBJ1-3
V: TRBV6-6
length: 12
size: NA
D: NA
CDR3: CASSQTGNTIYF
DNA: TGTGCCAGCAGCCAGACAGGAAACACCATATATTTT

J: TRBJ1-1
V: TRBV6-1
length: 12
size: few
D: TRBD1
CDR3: CASSGTGSRAFF
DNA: TGTGCCAGCAGTGGGACAGGGTCGAGAGCTTTCTTT

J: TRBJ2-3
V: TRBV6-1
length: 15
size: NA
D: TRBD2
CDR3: CASEKAGDSTDTQYF
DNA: TGTGCCAGCGAGAAAGCGGGAGATAGCACAGATACGCAGTATTTT

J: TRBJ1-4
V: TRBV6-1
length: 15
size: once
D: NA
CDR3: CASSDRGHLNEKLFF
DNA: TGTGCCAGCAGTGACCGTGGACACCTAAACGAAAAACTGTTTTTT

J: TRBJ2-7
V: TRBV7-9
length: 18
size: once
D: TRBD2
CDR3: CASSLKDRPFLAGNEQYF
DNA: TGTGCCAGCAGCTTAAAAGATCGCCCGTTCCTAGCGGGGAACGAGCAGTACTTC

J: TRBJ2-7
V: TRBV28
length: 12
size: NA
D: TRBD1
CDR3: CGTLTGGYEQYF
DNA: TGTGGAACTCTAACAGGGGGCTACGAGCAGTACTTC

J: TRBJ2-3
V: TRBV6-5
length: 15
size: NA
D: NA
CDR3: CASSYGGGRGDTQYF
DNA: TGTGCCAGCAGTTACGGGGGGGGCAGGGGAGATACGCAGTATTTT

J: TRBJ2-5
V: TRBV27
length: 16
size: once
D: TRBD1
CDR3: CASSPQGQGGVETQYF
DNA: TGTGCCAGCAGCCCTCAAGGACAGGGTGGGGTAGAGACCCAGTACTTC

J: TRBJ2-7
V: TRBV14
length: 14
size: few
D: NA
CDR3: CASSRGLDRAEQYF
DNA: TGTGCCAGCAGCCGAGGGCTAGATCGGGCCGAGCAGTACTTC

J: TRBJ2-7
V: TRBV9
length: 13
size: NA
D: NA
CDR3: CASSVAQGYEQYF
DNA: TGTGCCAGCAGCGTAGCTCAGGGCTACGAGCAGTACTTC

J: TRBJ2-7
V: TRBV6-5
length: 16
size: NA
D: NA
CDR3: CASSYTWGQSAYEQYF
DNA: TGTGCCAGCAGTTACACTTGGGGGCAATCAGCTTACGAGCAGTACTTC

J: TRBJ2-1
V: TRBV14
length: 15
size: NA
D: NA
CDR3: CASSQDRFTHNEQFF
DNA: TGTGCCAGCAGCCAAGACCGCTTTACACACAATGAGCAGTTCTTC

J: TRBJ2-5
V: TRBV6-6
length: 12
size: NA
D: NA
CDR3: CASSRVLETQYF
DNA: TGTGCCAGCAGCCGGGTGCTGGAGACCCAGTACTTC

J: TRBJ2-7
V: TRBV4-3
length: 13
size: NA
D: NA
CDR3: CASSQDLYYEQYF
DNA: TGCGCCAGCAGCCAAGATCTATACTACGAGCAGTACTTC

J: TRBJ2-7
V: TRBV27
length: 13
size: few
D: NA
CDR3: CASSFTSLYEQYF
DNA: TGTGCCAGCAGTTTTACCAGTTTATACGAGCAGTACTTC

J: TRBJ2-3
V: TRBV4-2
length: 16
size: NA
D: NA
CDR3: CASSQEMGGPTDTQYF
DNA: TGTGCCAGCAGCCAAGAAATGGGGGGGCCGACAGATACGCAGTATTTT

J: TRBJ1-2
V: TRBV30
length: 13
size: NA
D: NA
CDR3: CAWSVGRPYGYTF
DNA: TGTGCCTGGAGTGTGGGGAGGCCCTATGGCTACACCTTC

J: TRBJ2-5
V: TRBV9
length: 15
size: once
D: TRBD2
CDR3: CASSVIAGTQETQYF
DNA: TGTGCCAGCAGCGTGATAGCGGGGACCCAAGAGACCCAGTACTTC

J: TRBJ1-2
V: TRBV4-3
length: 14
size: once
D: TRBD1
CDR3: CASSQYRGYYGYTF
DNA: TGCGCCAGCAGCCAGTACAGGGGCTACTATGGCTACACCTTC

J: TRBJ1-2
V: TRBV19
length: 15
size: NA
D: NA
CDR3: CASSGWGSFSYGYTF
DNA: TGTGCCAGTTCCGGATGGGGCTCCTTTTCCTATGGCTACACCTTC

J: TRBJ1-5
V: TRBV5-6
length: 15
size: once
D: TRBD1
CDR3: CASSRGGGAGQPQHF
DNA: TGTGCCAGCAGCCGCGGAGGGGGCGCGGGGCAGCCCCAGCATTTT

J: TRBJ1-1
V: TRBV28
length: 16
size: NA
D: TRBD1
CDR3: CASTPPGTGMNTEAFF
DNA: TGTGCCAGCACCCCTCCCGGGACAGGGATGAACACTGAAGCTTTCTTT